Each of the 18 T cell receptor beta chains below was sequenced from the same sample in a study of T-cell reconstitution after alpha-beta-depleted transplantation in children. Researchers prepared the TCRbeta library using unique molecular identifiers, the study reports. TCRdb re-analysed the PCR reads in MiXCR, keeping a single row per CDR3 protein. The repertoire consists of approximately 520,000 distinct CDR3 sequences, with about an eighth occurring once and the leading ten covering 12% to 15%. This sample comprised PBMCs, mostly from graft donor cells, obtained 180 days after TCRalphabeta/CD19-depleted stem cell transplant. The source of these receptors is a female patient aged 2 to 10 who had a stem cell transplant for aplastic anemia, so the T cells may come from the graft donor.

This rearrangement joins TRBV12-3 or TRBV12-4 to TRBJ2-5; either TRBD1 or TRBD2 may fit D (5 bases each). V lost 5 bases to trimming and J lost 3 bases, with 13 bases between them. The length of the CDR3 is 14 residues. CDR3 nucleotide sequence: TGTGCCAGCAGTATCGGGACGACGAAAGAGACCCAGTACTTC. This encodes CASSIGTTKETQYF.

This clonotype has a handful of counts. CDR3 nucleotides: TGTGCCAGCAGGAGGGGTGGAACAAACATTCAGTACTTC. Its protein product is CASRRGGTNIQYF. This sequence joins TRBV27 and TRBJ2-4; D could derive from TRBD1 or TRBD2 (5 bases each). This CDR3 contains 13 residues. Trimming took off 6 bases at V and 6 bases at J, with 12 bases between the two ends. Germline CDR1 and CDR2: MNHEY and SMNVEV (reference sequence).

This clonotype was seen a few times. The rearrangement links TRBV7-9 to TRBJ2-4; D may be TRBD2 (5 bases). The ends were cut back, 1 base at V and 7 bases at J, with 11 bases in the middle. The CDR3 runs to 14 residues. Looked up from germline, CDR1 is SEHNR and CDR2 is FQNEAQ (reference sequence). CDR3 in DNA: TGTGCCAGCAGCTTAGAAGGTTCGGGGAACATTCAGTACTTC. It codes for CASSLEGSGNIQYF.

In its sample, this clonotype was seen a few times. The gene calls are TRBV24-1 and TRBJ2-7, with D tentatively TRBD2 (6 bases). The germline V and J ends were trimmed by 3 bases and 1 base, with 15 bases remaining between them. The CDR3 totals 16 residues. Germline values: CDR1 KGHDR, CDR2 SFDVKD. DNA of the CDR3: TGTGCCACCAGTGATAGACCAGTGGGGGGTTCCTACGAGCAGTACTTC. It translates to CATSDRPVGGSYEQYF.

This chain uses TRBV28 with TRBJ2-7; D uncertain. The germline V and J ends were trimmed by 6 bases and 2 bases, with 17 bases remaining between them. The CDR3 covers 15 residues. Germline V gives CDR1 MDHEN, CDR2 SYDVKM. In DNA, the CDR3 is TGTGCCAGCAGCCATTCTCCTTCGGAGACCTACGAGCAGTACTTC. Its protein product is CASSHSPSETYEQYF.

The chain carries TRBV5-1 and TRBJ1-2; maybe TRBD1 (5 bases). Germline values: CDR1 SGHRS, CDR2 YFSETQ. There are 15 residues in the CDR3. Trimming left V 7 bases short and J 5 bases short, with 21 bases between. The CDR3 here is CASELFPGVIYGYTF. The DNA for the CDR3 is TGCGCCAGCGAGCTTTTCCCGGGGGTCATTTATGGCTACACCTTC.

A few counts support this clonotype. The CDR3, as DNA: TGTGCCAGCAGCAGGGGGGTAGGGTACGAGCAGTACGTC. It is translated as CASSRGVGYEQYV. V usage is TRBV21-1 and J usage is TRBJ2-7; TRBD1 is the table's D call, not checked against the DNA. TRBV21-1 is reported as a pseudogene. The CDR3 loop spans 13 amino acids.

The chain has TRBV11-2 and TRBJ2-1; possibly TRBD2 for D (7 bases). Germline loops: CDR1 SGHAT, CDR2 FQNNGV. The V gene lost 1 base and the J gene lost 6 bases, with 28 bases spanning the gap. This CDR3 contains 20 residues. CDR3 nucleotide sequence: TGTGCCAGCAGCTTAGTGAACGGGGGGCGGTCGAGGGGTACCGGCAATGAGCAGTTCTTC. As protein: CASSLVNGGRSRGTGNEQFF.

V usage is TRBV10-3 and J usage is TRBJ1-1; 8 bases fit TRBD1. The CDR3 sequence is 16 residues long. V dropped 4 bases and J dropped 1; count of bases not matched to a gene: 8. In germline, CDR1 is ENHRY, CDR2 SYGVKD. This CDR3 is CAISATTGAGNTEAFF. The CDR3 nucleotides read TGTGCCATCAGTGCGACGACAGGGGCTGGGAACACTGAAGCTTTCTTT.

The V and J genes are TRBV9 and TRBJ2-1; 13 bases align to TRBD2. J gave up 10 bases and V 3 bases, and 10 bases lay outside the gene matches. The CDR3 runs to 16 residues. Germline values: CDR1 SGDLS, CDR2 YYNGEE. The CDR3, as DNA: TGTGCCAGCAGCGGGGGGACTAGCGGGACGGGCCGGGAGCAGTTCTTC. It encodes CASSGGTSGTGREQFF.

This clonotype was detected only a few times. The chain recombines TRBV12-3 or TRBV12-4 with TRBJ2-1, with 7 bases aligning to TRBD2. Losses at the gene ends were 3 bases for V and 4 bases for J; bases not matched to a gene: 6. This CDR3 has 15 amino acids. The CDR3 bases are TGTGCCAGCAGTTTGAGCGGGGTGAATTACAATGAGCAGTTCTTC. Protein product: CASSLSGVNYNEQFF.

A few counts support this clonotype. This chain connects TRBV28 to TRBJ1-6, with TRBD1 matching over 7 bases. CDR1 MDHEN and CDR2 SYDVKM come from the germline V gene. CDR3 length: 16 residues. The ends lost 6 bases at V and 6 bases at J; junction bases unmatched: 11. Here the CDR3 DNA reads TGTGCCAGCAGGCTAACCGGGACAGCAAGTAATTCACCCCTCCACTTT. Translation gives CASRLTGTASNSPLHF.

Written as DNA, the CDR3 is TGCAGCGTTGGAGGGGGGGGACAGGCGCCTTCTGGAAACACCATATATTTT. Translation gives CSVGGGGQAPSGNTIYF. The J gene is TRBJ1-3, the V gene TRBV29-1, with TRBD1 matching over 8 bases. The V and J ends lost 4 bases and 1 base, in that order; junction bases with no gene match: 12. CDR3 length equals 17 residues. Germline CDR1 and CDR2: SQVTM and ANQGSEA.

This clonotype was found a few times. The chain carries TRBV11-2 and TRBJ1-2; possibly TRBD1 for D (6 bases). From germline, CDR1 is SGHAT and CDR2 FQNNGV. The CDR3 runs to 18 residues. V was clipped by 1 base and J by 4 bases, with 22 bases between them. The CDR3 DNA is TGTGCCAGCAGCTTAGTTGCCTATGAGGGGGGGAGAAGCTATGGCTACACCTTC. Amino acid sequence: CASSLVAYEGGRSYGYTF.

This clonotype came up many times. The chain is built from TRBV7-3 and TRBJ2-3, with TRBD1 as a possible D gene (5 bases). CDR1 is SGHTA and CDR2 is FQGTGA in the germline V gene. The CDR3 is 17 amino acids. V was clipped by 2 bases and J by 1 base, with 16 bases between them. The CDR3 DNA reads TGTGCCAGCAGCTTAGGGGCCCGAGGTGGAGGCACAGATACGCAGTATTTT. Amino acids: CASSLGARGGGTDTQYF.

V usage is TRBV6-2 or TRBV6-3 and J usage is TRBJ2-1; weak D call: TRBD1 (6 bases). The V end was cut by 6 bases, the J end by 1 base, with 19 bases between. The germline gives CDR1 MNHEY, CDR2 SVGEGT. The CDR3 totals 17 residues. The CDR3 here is CASSYPGGVLSYNEQFF. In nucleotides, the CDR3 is TGTGCCAGCAGCTACCCTGGGGGCGTCCTTTCCTACAATGAGCAGTTCTTC.

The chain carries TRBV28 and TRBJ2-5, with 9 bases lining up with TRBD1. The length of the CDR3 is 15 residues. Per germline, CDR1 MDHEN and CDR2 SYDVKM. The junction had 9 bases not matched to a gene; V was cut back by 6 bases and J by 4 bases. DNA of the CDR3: TGTGCCAGCAGCTCAATCGGGACAGGGCGAGAGACCCAGTACTTC. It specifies CASSSIGTGRETQYF.

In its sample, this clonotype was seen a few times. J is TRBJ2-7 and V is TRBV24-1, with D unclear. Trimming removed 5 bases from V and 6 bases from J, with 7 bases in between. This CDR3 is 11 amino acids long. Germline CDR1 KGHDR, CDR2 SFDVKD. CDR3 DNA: TGTGCCACCAGTGCCCCGGGCGAGCAGTACTTC. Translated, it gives CATSAPGEQYF.